This TCR beta chain was documented in a study of PD-1 blockade in classical Hodgkin lymphoma. Study results and caveats: Those patients who began receiving nivolumab less than 1 year after ASCT had lower diversity, and they were excluded.

Exposure to brentuximab vedotin varied, and each patient had relapsed following autologous stem cell transplantation. This table comes from immunoSEQ multiplex PCR, and its TCRdb copy is limited to in-frame clones, with some not included. The data hold about 94,000 clones, with 80% to 90% observed a single time. On this clone itself: What it binds is unknown.

The germline CDR1 and CDR2 sequences are MDHEN and SYDVKM. This CDR3 has 15 residues. Trimming at V came to 5 bases and at J to 1 base, leaving 6 bases not matched to a gene. The TCR sequence derives from a human donor with classical Hodgkin lymphoma. The chain recombines TRBV28 with TRBJ1-2, with TRBD1 matching over 8 bases. The sequencing here drew on peripheral blood mononuclear cells (PBMCs), taken before the second cycle of nivolumab. The CDR3: CASSRLTGVNYGYTF. CDR3 sequence (DNA): TGTGCCAGCAGTCGCCTGACAGGGGTTAACTATGGCTACACCTTC.